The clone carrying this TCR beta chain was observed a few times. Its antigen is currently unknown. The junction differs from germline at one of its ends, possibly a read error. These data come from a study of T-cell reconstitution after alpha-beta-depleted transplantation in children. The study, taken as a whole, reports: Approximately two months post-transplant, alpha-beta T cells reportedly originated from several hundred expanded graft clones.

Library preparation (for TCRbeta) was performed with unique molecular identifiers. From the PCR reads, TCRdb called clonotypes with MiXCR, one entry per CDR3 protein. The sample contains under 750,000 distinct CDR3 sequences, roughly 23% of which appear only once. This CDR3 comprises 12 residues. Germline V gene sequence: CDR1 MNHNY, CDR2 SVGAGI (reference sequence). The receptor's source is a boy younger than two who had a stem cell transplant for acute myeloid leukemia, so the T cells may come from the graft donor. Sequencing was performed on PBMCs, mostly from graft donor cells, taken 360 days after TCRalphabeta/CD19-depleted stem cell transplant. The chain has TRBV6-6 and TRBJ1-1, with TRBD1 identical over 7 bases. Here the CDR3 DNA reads TGTGCCAGCAGTTACACCGAGGGGGCCTTGATCTTT. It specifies CASSYTEGALIF.